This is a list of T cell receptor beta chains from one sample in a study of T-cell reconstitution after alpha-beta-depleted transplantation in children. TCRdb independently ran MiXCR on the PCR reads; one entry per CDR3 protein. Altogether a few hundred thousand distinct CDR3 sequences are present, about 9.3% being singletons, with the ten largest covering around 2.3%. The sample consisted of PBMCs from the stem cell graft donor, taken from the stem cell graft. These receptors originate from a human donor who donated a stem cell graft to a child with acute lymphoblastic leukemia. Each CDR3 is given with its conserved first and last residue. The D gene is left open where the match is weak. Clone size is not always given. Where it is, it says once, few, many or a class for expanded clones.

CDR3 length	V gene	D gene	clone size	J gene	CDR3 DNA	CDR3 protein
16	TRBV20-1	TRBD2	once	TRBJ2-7	TGCAGCGGAATCATGACAATAGCGGGAAACCACTACGAGCAGTACTTC	CSGIMTIAGNHYEQYF
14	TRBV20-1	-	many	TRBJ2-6	TGCAGTGCCAAAGGGGTAACCGGGGCCAACGTCCTGACTTTC	CSAKGVTGANVLTF
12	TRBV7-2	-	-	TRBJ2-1	TGTGCCAGCAGCCGTCTAACCAATGAGCAGTTCTTC	CASSRLTNEQFF
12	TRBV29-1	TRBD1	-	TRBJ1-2	TGCAGCGTGGTTGAAGCAGGGGGGGGCTACACCTTC	CSVVEAGGGYTF
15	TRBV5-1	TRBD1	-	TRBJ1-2	TGCGCCAGCAGCTTGGCGGGGCAGGGGGAGGATGGCTACACCTTC	CASSLAGQGEDGYTF
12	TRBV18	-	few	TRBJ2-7	TGTGCCAGCTCACCCCACAACTACGAGCAGTACTTC	CASSPHNYEQYF
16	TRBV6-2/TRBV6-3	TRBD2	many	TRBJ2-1	TGTGCCAGCAGTTACATGGCTAGCGGGAGGTACAATGAGCAGTTCTTC	CASSYMASGRYNEQFF
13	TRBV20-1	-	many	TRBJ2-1	TGCAGTGCGCGGGGACAAAGCTACAATGAGCAGTTCTTC	CSARGQSYNEQFF
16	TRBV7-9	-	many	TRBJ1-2	TGTGCCAGCAGCTTAGGGTACCGGACAGACCTCTATGGCTACACCTTC	CASSLGYRTDLYGYTF
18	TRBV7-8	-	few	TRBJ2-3	TGTGCCAGCAGTACCCGGGACTCTAGAGGGCCTAGCACAGATACGCAGTATTTT	CASSTRDSRGPSTDTQYF
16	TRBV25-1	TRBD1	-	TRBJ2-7	TGTGCCAGCAGTGACCCCGCAGGGGACAGGGAGAACGAGCAGTACTTC	CASSDPAGDRENEQYF
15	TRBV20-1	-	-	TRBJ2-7	TGCAGTGCCAGGGACGGGGACAAACGGATATTGGAGCAGTACTTC	CSARDGDKRILEQYF
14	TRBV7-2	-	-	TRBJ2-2	TGTGTCAGCAGCTTAGGTCTGAACACCGGGGAGCTGTTTTTT	CVSSLGLNTGELFF
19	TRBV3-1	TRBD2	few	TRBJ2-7	TGTGCCAGCAGCCAAGATGAAACGACTAGCGGGATCGCGTCCTACGAGCAGTACTTC	CASSQDETTSGIASYEQYF
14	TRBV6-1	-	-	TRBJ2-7	TGTGCCAGCAGTGAATCCTGGGGCAGGAACGAGCAGTACTTC	CASSESWGRNEQYF
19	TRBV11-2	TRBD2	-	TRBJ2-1	TGTGCCAGCAGCTTCCCGAAGAGCGGGAGGCGTAGAGGCTACAATGAGCAGTTCTTC	CASSFPKSGRRRGYNEQFF
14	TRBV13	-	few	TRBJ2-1	TGTGCCAGCAGCCTCCAGCTGAAGGCCGATGAGCAGTTCTTC	CASSLQLKADEQFF
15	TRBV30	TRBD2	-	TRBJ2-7	TGTGCCTGGAGTGGGAGCGGGAGGGTGACCTACGAGCAGTACTTC	CAWSGSGRVTYEQYF
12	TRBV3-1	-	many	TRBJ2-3	TGTGCCAGCAGCCAAGTGGTGAATACGCAGTATTTT	CASSQVVNTQYF
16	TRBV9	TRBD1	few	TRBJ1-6	TGTGCCAGCAGCGCGGGACAGGGTTTCTATAATTCACCCCTCCACTTT	CASSAGQGFYNSPLHF
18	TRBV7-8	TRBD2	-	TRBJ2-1	TGTGCCAGCAGCCAGGAATTTAGCGGGAGTGGGTTAGAGAATGAGCAGTTCTTC	CASSQEFSGSGLENEQFF
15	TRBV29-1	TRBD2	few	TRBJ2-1	TGCAGCGTTGAAAGAGGAGCGGGAGTCGACAATGAGCAGTTCTTC	CSVERGAGVDNEQFF
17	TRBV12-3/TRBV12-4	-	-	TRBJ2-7	TGTGCCAGCAGTGAATCAGCGGGCGCCCCCCACTCCTACGAGCAGTACTTC	CASSESAGAPHSYEQYF
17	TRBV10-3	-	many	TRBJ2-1	TGTGCCATCAAAGGCCGGGCGGAGCGACCCGGGGAGAATGAGCAGTTCTTC	CAIKGRAERPGENEQFF
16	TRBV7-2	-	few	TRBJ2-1	TGTGCCAGCAGCTTAGTGTTTTACGGGAGCAGAGATGAGCAGTTCTTC	CASSLVFYGSRDEQFF